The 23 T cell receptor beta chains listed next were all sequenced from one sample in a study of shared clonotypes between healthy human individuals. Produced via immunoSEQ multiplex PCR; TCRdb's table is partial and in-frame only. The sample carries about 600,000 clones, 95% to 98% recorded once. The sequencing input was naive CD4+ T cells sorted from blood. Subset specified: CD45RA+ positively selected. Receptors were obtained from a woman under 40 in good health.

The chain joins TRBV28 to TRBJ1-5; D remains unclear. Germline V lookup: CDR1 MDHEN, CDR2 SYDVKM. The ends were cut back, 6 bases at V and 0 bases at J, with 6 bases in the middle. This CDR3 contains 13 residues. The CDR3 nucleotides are TGTGCCAGCAGGGAATATAGCAATCAGCCCCAGCATTTT. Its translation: CASREYSNQPQHF.

CDR3 coding DNA: TGTGCCAGCAGTGAAACCCCAGAGACAGGGGACTATGGCTACACCTTC. Translation: CASSETPETGDYGYTF. The chain joins TRBV2 to TRBJ1-2; TRBD1 aligns across 8 bases. Germline V lookup: CDR1 SNHLY, CDR2 FYNNEI. The CDR3 totals 16 residues. V lost 2 bases and J lost 3; bases outside the gene matches: 8.

The CDR3: CATSRLAGVVRLSNNEQFF. CDR3 DNA sequence: TGTGCCACCAGCCGGCTAGCGGGAGTGGTACGCCTGAGTAACAATGAGCAGTTCTTC. This rearrangement joins TRBV15 to TRBJ2-1; 10 bases line up with TRBD2. Trimming removed 5 bases from V and 5 bases from J; junction bases left unmatched: 18. The CDR3 has 19 amino acids. Germline V lookup: CDR1 LNHNV, CDR2 YYDKDF (reference sequence).

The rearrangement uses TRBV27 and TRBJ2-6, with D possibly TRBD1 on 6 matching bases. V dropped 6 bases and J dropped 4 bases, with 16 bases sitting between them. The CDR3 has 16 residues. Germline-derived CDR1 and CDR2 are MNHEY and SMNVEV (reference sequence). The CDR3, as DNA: TGTGCCAGCAGGCACCACCGAGGGGGAGGGGCCAACGTCCTGACTTTC. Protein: CASRHHRGGGANVLTF.

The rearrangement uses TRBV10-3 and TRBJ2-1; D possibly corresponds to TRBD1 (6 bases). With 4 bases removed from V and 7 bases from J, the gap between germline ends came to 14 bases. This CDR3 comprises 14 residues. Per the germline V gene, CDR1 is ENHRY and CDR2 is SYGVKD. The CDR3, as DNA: TGTGCCATCAGTGGGAACGGGCAGGGGAATGAGCAGTTCTTC. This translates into CAISGNGQGNEQFF.

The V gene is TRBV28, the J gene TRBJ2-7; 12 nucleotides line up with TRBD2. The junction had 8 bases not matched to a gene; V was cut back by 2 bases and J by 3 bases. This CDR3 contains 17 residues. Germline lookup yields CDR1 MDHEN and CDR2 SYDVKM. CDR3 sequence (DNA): TGTGCCAGCAGTTTAGGTCGACTAGCGGGAGTGCGCTACGAGCAGTACTTC. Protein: CASSLGRLAGVRYEQYF. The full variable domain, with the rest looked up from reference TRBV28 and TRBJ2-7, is DVKVTQSSRYLVKRTGEKVFLECVQDMDHENMFWYRQDPGLGLRLIYFSYDVKMKEKGDIPEGYSVSREKKERFSLILESASTNQTSMYLCASSLGRLAGVRYEQYFGPGTRLTVT.

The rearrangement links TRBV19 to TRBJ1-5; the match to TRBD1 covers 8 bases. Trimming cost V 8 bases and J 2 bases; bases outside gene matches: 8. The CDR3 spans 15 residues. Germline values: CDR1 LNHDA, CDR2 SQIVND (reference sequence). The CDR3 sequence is CASREWGQGNQPQHF. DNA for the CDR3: TGTGCCAGTCGTGAGTGGGGACAGGGCAATCAGCCCCAGCATTTT.

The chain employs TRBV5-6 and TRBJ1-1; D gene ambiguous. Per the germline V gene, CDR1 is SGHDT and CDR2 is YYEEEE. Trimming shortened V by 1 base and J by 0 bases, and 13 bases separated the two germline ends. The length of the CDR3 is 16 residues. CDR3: CASSLFYRLMNTEAFF. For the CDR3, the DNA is TGTGCCAGCAGCTTGTTTTACAGACTCATGAACACTGAAGCTTTCTTT.

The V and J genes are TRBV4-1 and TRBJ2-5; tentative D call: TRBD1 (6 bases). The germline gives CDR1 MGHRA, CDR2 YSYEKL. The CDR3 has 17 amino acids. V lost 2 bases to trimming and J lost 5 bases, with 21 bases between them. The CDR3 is CASSQSMTRGSGETQYF. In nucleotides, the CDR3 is TGCGCCAGCAGCCAAAGCATGACCAGGGGATCGGGGGAGACCCAGTACTTC.

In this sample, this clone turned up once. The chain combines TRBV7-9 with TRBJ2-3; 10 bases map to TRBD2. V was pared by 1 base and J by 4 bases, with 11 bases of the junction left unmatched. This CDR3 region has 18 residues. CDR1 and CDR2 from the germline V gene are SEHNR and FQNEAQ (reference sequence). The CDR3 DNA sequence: TGTGCCAGCAGCTTAGGAACACCTAGCGGGGGACCTTCAGATACGCAGTATTTT. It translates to CASSLGTPSGGPSDTQYF. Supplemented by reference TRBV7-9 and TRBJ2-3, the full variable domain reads DTGVSQNPRHKITKRGQNVTFRCDPISEHNRLYWYRQTLGQGPEFLTYFQNEAQLEKSRLLSDRFSAERPKGSFSTLEIQRTEQGDSAMYLCASSLGTPSGGPSDTQYFGPGTRLTVL.

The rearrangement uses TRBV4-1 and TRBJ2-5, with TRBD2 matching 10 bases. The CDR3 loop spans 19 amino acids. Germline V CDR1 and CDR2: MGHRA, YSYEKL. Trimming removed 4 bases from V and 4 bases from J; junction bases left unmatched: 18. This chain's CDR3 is CASSPEQSGRGKPGETQYF. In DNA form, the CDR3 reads TGCGCCAGCAGCCCCGAGCAAAGCGGGAGGGGTAAACCGGGAGAGACCCAGTACTTC.

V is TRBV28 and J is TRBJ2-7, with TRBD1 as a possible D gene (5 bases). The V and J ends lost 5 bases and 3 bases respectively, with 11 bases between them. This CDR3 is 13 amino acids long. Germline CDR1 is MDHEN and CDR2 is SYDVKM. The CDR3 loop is CASSRQKVYEQYF. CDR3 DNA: TGTGCCAGCAGTAGACAGAAAGTCTACGAGCAGTACTTC.

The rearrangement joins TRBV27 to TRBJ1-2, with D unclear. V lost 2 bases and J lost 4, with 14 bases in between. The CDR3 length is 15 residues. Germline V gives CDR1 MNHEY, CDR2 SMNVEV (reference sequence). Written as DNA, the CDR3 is TGTGCCAGCAGTTTAGGGGTCGGCGGGCTCTATGGCTACACCTTC. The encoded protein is CASSLGVGGLYGYTF.

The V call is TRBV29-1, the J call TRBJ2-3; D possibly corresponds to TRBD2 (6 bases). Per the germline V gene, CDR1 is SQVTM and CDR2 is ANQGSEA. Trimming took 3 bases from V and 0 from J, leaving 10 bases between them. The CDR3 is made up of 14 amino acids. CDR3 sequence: CSVDGRPSTDTQYF. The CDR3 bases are TGCAGCGTTGACGGGAGACCTAGCACAGATACGCAGTATTTT.

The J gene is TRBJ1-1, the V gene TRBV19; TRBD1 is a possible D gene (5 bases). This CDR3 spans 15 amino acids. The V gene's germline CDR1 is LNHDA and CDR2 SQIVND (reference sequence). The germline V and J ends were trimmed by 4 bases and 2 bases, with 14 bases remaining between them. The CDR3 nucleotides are TGTGCCAGTAGTAAGAGGCAGGGCGTTAACACTGAAGCTTTCTTT. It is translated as CASSKRQGVNTEAFF.

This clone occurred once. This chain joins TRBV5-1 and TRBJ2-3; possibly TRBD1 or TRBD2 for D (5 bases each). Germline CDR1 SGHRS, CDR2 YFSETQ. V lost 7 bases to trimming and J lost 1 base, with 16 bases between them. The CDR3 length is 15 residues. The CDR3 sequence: CASAAPGRGTDTQYF. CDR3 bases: TGCGCCAGCGCTGCTCCGGGACGTGGCACAGATACGCAGTATTTT.

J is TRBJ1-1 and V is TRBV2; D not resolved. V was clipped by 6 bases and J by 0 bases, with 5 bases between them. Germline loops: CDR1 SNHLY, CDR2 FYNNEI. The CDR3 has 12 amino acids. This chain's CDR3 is CASRVLNTEAFF. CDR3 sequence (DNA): TGTGCCAGCAGGGTTCTGAACACTGAAGCTTTCTTT.

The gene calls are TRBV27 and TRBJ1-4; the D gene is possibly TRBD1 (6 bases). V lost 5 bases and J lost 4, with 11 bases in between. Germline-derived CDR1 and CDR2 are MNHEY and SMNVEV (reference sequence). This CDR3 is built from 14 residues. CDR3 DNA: TGTGCCAGCAGTCCAACCAGGGGTAATGAAAAACTGTTTTTT. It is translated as CASSPTRGNEKLFF.

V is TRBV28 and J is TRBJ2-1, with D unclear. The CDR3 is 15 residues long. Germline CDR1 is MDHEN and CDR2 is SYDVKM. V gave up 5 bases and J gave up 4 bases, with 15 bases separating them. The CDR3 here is CASSPEHIGYNEQFF. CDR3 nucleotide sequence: TGTGCCAGCAGTCCCGAACACATCGGTTACAATGAGCAGTTCTTC.

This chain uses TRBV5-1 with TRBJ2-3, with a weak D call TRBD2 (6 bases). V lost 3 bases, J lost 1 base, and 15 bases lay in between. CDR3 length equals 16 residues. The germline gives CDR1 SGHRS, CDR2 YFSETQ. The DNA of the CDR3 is TGCGCCAGCAGCTCCATGACTAGAAGGGGCACAGATACGCAGTATTTT. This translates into CASSSMTRRGTDTQYF.

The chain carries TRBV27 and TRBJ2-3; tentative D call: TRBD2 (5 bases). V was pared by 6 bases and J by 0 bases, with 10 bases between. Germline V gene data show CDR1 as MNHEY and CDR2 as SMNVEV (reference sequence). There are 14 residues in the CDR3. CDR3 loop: CASRKSGSTDTQYF. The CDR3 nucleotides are TGTGCCAGCAGAAAGAGCGGAAGCACAGATACGCAGTATTTT.

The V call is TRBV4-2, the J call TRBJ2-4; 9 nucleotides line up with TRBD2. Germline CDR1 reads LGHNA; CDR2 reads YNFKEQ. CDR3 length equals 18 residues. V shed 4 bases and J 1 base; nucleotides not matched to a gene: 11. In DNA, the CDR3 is TGTGCCAGCAGCCCCGGGGGCGGGAGGGCCGAGGCCAAAAACATTCAGTACTTC. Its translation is CASSPGGGRAEAKNIQYF.

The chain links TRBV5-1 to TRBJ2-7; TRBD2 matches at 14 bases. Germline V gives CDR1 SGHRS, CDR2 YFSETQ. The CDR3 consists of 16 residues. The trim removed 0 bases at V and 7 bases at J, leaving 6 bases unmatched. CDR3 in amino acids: CASSLVGTSGSGEQYF. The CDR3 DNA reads TGCGCCAGCAGCTTGGTCGGGACTAGCGGGAGCGGGGAGCAGTACTTC.